These T cell receptor beta chains were read from a single sample in a study of shared clonotypes between healthy human individuals. Measured with immunoSEQ multiplex PCR; TCRdb has only the in-frame clones, and not every one. This repertoire shows more than 850,000 clones, around 82% found once; its top ten account for about 0.52%. The source material was memory CD4+ T cells from PBMCs. Source of these receptors: a man younger than 30 in good health. Some clones in this sample may be carry-over from other donors' samples. Both conserved end residues are part of each CDR3. A D gene is named only where the DNA matches it firmly. Clone size is shown for a subset of rows, as once, few, many or a class of expanded clone.

v_gene,abundance,d_gene,j_gene,CDR3aa,CDR3nt
TRBV5-4,many,TRBD2,TRBJ2-7,CASSRTSGGRGDEQYF,TGTGCCAGCAGCCGGACTAGCGGGGGACGAGGAGACGAGCAGTACTTC
TRBV5-4,.,.,TRBJ2-3,CASSPASALGTDTQYF,TGTGCCAGCAGCCCGGCTAGCGCTCTGGGGACAGATACGCAGTATTTT
TRBV18,.,TRBD2,TRBJ2-1,CASSPGGRFINEQFF,TGTGCCAGCTCACCGGGGGGGAGGTTCATCAATGAGCAGTTCTTC
TRBV4-3,.,.,TRBJ1-5,CASSQATEKGQPQHF,TGCGCCAGCAGCCAGGCCACAGAGAAGGGTCAGCCCCAGCATTTT
TRBV4-2,once,.,TRBJ1-2,CASSQDTLYGYTF,TGTGCCAGCAGCCAAGATACCCTCTATGGCTACACCTTC
TRBV18,.,TRBD1,TRBJ1-5,CASSPTGTGYQPQHF,TGTGCCAGCTCACCCACCGGGACAGGCTATCAGCCCCAGCATTTT
TRBV19,.,TRBD2,TRBJ2-7,CASSIAGRSSGRAYEQYF,TGTGCCAGTAGTATCGCGGGCCGATCCAGCGGGAGGGCCTACGAGCAGTACTTC
TRBV28,.,TRBD1,TRBJ1-2,CASSLLPQGGYGYTF,TGTGCCAGCAGTCTCCTTCCTCAGGGGGGGTATGGCTACACCTTC
TRBV28,once,.,TRBJ1-4,CASSNEKLFF,TGTGCCAGCAGCAATGAAAAACTGTTTTTT
TRBV7-8,few,.,TRBJ1-2,CASSWSGTAYGYTF,TGTGCCAGCAGCTGGTCCGGGACCGCGTATGGCTACACCTTC
TRBV5-1,once,.,TRBJ2-3,CASSPPGVSDTQYF,TGCGCCAGCAGCCCCCCAGGGGTATCAGATACGCAGTATTTT
TRBV6-6,.,.,TRBJ2-1,CASSLRNSPSYNEQFF,TGTGCCAGCAGCCTCCGGAACTCGCCTTCCTACAATGAGCAGTTCTTC
TRBV7-2,.,.,TRBJ1-3,CASRSSGSGNTIYF,TGTGCCAGCAGATCGTCTGGCTCTGGAAACACCATATATTTT
TRBV28,few,TRBD1,TRBJ1-5,CASRGQQIQPQHF,TGTGCCAGCAGGGGACAGCAAATCCAGCCCCAGCATTTT
TRBV5-8,.,.,TRBJ2-4,CASSLGQGRIQYF,TGTGCCAGCAGCTTGGGGCAGGGGCGCATTCAGTACTTC
TRBV7-2,.,.,TRBJ2-2,CASSPLAGTHTGELFF,TGTGCCAGCAGCCCTCTCGCAGGGACGCACACCGGGGAGCTGTTTTTT
TRBV4-3,.,TRBD2,TRBJ2-3,CASSRRGPSGSTPDTQYF,TGCGCCAGCAGCCGAAGGGGCCCTAGCGGGAGTACCCCAGATACGCAGTATTTT
TRBV28,.,.,TRBJ1-4,CASSSVRGEREKLFF,TGTGCCAGCAGTTCAGTGAGGGGGGAGCGTGAAAAACTGTTTTTT